This T cell receptor (beta chain) was found in a study of cytomegalovirus exposure and HLA in healthy donors. Study-level results: Under in vitro conditions, a few CMV-associated chains were confirmed as specific for CMV antigens. Analyzed later, association rates of TCRs varied across HLA loci, with DRB1 most and HLA-C fewest. Compared with the approximately 680-donor mean, an Asian-associated ancestry cluster reportedly had fewer N-insertions, according to a later analysis. Among TCR beta chains, those listed as cytomegalovirus-associated numbered around 160.

The germline CDR1 and CDR2 sequences are SGHAT and FQNNGV. CDR3 length equals 15 residues. Trimming took off 3 bases at V and 0 bases at J, with 8 bases between the two ends. With 60 Vbeta and 13 Jbeta primers, the PCR was carried out. Assay: immunoSEQ multiplex PCR; the TCRdb copy retains only in-frame clones and omits some. The table lists tens of thousands of clones, around 84% of them singletons, with 3.5% to 4.5% in the top ten. Comments on this clone: The antigen is unknown.

Sequencing used PBMCs. The TCR originated in a man between 35 and 55 years old in good health and CMV-seronegative. The chain has TRBV11-2 and TRBJ2-2, with TRBD2 as a possible D gene (5 bases). The CDR3 loop is CASSFTGTNTGELFF. The DNA of the CDR3 is TGTGCCAGCAGCTTCACGGGAACGAACACCGGGGAGCTGTTTTTT.